This T cell receptor (beta chain) was observed in a study of regulatory T cells in long-lasting Graves disease. Sample time point: persistent/refractory GD, antithyroid drugs over 5 years with positive TRAb. Following extraction of RNA from PBMCs, that RNA was used to make the TCR library. Trimming took 7 bases from V and 8 from J; bases not matched to a gene: 13. The CDR3 runs to 14 residues. The germline V gene has CDR1 SNHLY and CDR2 FYNNEI. Study-wide points: Limited sample numbers may have lowered accuracy.

This clonotype showed up many times. Its antigen remains unidentified. For TCR beta, libraries came from iRepertoire HTBI primers and Arm-PCR of CDR3 regions. TCRdb reanalysed the multiplex PCR reads using MiXCR and keeps one entry per CDR3 protein. The top ten clones hold about 13% of a sample with hundreds of thousands of distinct CDR3 sequences, around 23% of them seen once. This specimen was peripheral blood mononuclear cells (PBMCs), taken when the disease was refractory, from a patient treated with antithyroid drugs. The receptor's source is a female donor with Graves disease. The chain links TRBV2 to TRBJ1-2; 7 nucleotides line up with TRBD1. Here the CDR3 DNA reads TGTGCCAGCAAACCCGGGACAGACATCTGGGGCTACACCTTC. It codes for CASKPGTDIWGYTF.